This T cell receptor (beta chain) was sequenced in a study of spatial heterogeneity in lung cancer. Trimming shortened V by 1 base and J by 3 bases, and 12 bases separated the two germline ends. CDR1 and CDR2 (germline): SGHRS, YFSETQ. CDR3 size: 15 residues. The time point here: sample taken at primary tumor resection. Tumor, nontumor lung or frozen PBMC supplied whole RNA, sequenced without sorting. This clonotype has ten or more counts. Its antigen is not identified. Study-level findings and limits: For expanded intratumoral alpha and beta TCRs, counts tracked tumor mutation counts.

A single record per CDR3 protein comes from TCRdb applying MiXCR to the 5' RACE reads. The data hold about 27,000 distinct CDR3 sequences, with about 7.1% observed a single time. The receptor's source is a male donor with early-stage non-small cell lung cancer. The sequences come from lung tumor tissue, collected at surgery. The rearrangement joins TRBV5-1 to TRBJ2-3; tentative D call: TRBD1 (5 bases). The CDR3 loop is CASSLSDSLTDTQYF. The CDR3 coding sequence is TGCGCCAGCAGCTTGTCCGACAGTTTAACAGATACGCAGTATTTT.